The 16 T cell receptor beta chains presented below share a single source sample, sequenced in a study of blood T cell repertoires in COVID-19. Method: immunoSEQ multiplex PCR; TCRdb's copy keeps in-frame clones and lacks some. The repertoire consists of about 260,000 clones, with around four fifths occurring once and the leading ten covering roughly 4.6%. The specimen was peripheral blood. Every receptor here comes from a man aged 55-75 years who had recovered from COVID-19.

The chain couples TRBV10-3 to TRBJ1-3, with 7 bases lining up with TRBD1. The V segment lost 4 bases and the J segment 0 bases; nucleotides outside the gene matches: 6. The germline V gene encodes CDR1 ENHRY and CDR2 SYGVKD. This CDR3 spans 16 amino acids. The CDR3 DNA reads TGTGCCATCAGTGCTGGGACAGCGCTCTCTGGAAACACCATATATTTT. Its protein product is CAISAGTALSGNTIYF.

The V call is TRBV5-5, the J call TRBJ2-7, with 11 bases fitting TRBD2. Trimming cost V 4 bases and J 3 bases; bases outside gene matches: 15. Germline V gene lookup returns CDR1 SGHKS and CDR2 YYEKEE (reference sequence). The CDR3 spans 18 residues. CDR3 region: CASSQRLAGGPIVYEQYF. The DNA of the CDR3 is TGTGCCAGCAGCCAAAGGTTAGCGGGAGGGCCGATTGTCTACGAGCAGTACTTC. The entire variable domain, with the rest obtained from reference TRBV5-5 and TRBJ2-7, is as follows: DAGVTQSPTHLIKTRGQQVTLRCSPISGHKSVSWYQQVLGQGPQFIFQYYEKEERGRGNFPDRFSARQFPNYSSELNVNALLLGDSALYLCASSQRLAGGPIVYEQYFGPGTRLTVT.

The genes are TRBV18 and TRBJ1-2; perhaps TRBD1 as D (5 bases). The V gene's germline CDR1 is KGHSH and CDR2 LQKENI. Trimming took off 4 bases at V and 4 bases at J, with 7 bases between the two ends. The CDR3 runs to 12 residues. CDR3 residues: CASSRDSYGYTF. The CDR3 DNA reads TGTGCCAGCTCACGAGACAGCTATGGCTACACCTTC.

The V call is TRBV6-5, the J call TRBJ2-7, with D possibly TRBD1 on 6 matching bases. This CDR3 comprises 14 residues. Trimming removed 7 bases from V and 0 bases from J, with 13 bases in between. Germline CDR1 reads MNHEY; CDR2 reads SVGAGI. This chain's CDR3 is CASTVGHLSYEQYF. As DNA, the CDR3 is TGTGCCAGCACCGTGGGACACCTCTCCTACGAGCAGTACTTC.

V gene TRBV10-2 combines with J gene TRBJ2-2; 11 bases fit TRBD2. The germline gives CDR1 WSHSY, CDR2 SAAADI. There are 16 residues in the CDR3. V lost 6 bases and J lost 8; bases outside the gene matches: 11. CDR3: CASRIAGGSSEGELFF. The CDR3 region has the DNA TGCGCCAGCAGGATAGCGGGAGGGTCCTCGGAGGGGGAGCTGTTTTTT.

The table lists this clone with a count of one. The V call is TRBV24-1, the J call TRBJ2-1; TRBD2 matches 8 bases. This CDR3 is 16 amino acids long. In germline, CDR1 is KGHDR, CDR2 SFDVKD. The J segment lost 7 bases and the V segment lost 3 bases, leaving 10 bases of the junction unmatched. The CDR3 reads CATSDTSPGGRNEQFF. The CDR3 nucleotides are TGTGCCACCAGTGATACCTCCCCGGGGGGGAGGAATGAGCAGTTCTTC.

This clone occurred a few times. V is TRBV3-1 (or the pseudogene TRBV3-2) and J is TRBJ2-7; 10 bases map to TRBD2. Germline values: CDR1 LGHDT, CDR2 YNNKEL (reference sequence). The CDR3 runs to 16 residues. V gave up 1 base and J gave up 2 bases; unmatched junction bases: 5. The CDR3 region has the DNA TGTGCCAGCAGCCAAGCTCAAAGCGGGAGGGCCTACGAGCAGTACTTC. It yields the protein CASSQAQSGRAYEQYF.

In its sample, this clone was seen many times. V gene TRBV7-3 combines with J gene TRBJ1-1; 7 nucleotides line up with TRBD1. The CDR3 has 12 amino acids. The V segment lost 5 bases and the J segment 7 bases; nucleotides outside the gene matches: 4. Germline V gives CDR1 SGHTA, CDR2 FQGTGA. CDR3 amino acids: CASSRGLGEAFF. The CDR3 DNA is TGTGCCAGCAGCAGGGGGCTCGGTGAAGCTTTCTTT.

This clone was detected once. The chain couples TRBV7-9 to TRBJ2-2, with TRBD2 identical over 7 bases. Germline loops: CDR1 SEHNR, CDR2 FQNEAQ (reference sequence). Germline trimming cut 1 base from V and 1 base from J; bases unmatched to any gene: 3. CDR3 length: 16 amino acids. The DNA for the CDR3 is TGTGCCAGCAGCTTAGGTGGCGGGAGGAACACCGGGGAGCTGTTTTTT. This encodes CASSLGGGRNTGELFF.

The chain carries TRBV14 and TRBJ2-3, with 14 bases aligning to TRBD2. V gave up 6 bases and J gave up 4 bases; unmatched junction bases: 6. Germline CDR1 SGHDN, CDR2 FVKESK. This CDR3 is built from 16 residues. CDR3 sequence (DNA): TGTGCCAGCAGACAGACTAGCGGGGGGGCCGCAGATACGCAGTATTTT. The encoded protein is CASRQTSGGAADTQYF.

The gene calls are TRBV18 and TRBJ1-2; possible D gene TRBD1, 5 bases. V dropped 3 bases and J dropped 7 bases, with 15 bases sitting between them. In germline, CDR1 is KGHSH, CDR2 LQKENI. The CDR3 is 14 amino acids. CDR3 in amino acids: CASSPGGDTSGYTF. In DNA, the CDR3 is TGTGCCAGCTCACCTGGGGGGGATACGAGTGGCTACACCTTC.

The chain combines TRBV11-2 with TRBJ2-5, with D possibly TRBD1 on 5 matching bases. This CDR3 region has 13 residues. The V end lost 5 bases, the J end lost 4 bases, and 11 bases lay between the germline ends. Germline CDR1 and CDR2: SGHAT and FQNNGV. The CDR3 nucleotides read TGTGCCAGCAGCCAATTCAGGGTAGAGACCCAGTACTTC. It translates to CASSQFRVETQYF.

This chain uses TRBV10-3 with TRBJ2-1; the match to TRBD2 covers 14 bases. The CDR3 is 14 residues long. Losses at the gene ends were 10 bases for V and 9 bases for J; bases not matched to a gene: 8. The germline V gene has CDR1 ENHRY and CDR2 SYGVKD. The CDR3 bases are TGTGCCACCAGGGGACTAGCGGGGGATCCTGAGCAGTTCTTC. It codes for CATRGLAGDPEQFF.

The CDR3 is CASSKYTGTRSYNEQFF. The CDR3 DNA follows: TGTGCCAGCAGCAAATACACCGGGACTCGCTCCTACAATGAGCAGTTCTTC. The chain links TRBV3-1 (or the pseudogene TRBV3-2) to TRBJ2-1; D is perhaps TRBD2 (6 bases). The V end was cut by 5 bases, the J end by 0 bases, with 17 bases between. Germline loops: CDR1 LGHDT, CDR2 YNNKEL (reference sequence). The CDR3 is 17 residues long.

The chain links TRBV6-1 to TRBJ1-6; TRBD1 matches 9 bases. The J segment lost 11 bases and the V segment lost 3 bases, leaving 8 bases of the junction unmatched. CDR1 and CDR2 (germline): MNHNS, SASEGT. CDR3 length: 15 residues. The CDR3 nucleotides read TGTGCCAGCAGTGATCCGGGACAGGGAAGAGCACCCCTCCACTTT. This encodes CASSDPGQGRAPLHF.

In its sample, this clone was seen once. J is TRBJ2-2 and V is TRBV19; TRBD2 matches 15 bases. The CDR3 sequence is 18 residues long. Germline V gene data show CDR1 as LNHDA and CDR2 as SQIVND (reference sequence). V lost 10 bases, J lost 2 bases, and 11 bases stayed unmatched. CDR3 region: CATLPGLAGGPNTGELFF. DNA for the CDR3: TGTGCCACTTTACCGGGACTAGCGGGGGGACCCAACACCGGGGAGCTGTTTTTT.